A selection of T cell receptor beta chains follows, all from one sample in a study of spatial heterogeneity in lung cancer. A single record per CDR3 protein comes from TCRdb applying MiXCR to the 5' RACE reads. The profile shows 4,000 or so distinct CDR3 sequences, approximately 5.3% of them singletons. The sample was lung tumor tissue, taken at surgery. All receptors derive from a female donor with early-stage non-small cell lung cancer. The CDR3 runs from the conserved cysteine through the conserved F or W. The order of the fields is J gene, V gene, clone size, D gene, CDR3 protein, CDR3 DNA. The D gene is left open where the match is weak. Size is omitted from some rows. Given values are once, few, many or a class for expanded clones.

j_call: TRBJ2-7; v_call: TRBV7-9; clone_size: medium-sized; d_call: NA; cdr3_aa: CASSRGVLDEQYF; cdr3_nt: TGTGCCAGCAGTCGAGGTGTCCTAGACGAGCAGTACTTC
j_call: TRBJ2-1; v_call: TRBV11-2; clone_size: many; d_call: NA; cdr3_aa: CASRFQGGSYNEQFF; cdr3_nt: TGTGCCAGCAGATTTCAGGGGGGCTCCTACAATGAGCAGTTCTTC
j_call: TRBJ2-1; v_call: TRBV5-1; clone_size: medium-sized; d_call: NA; cdr3_aa: CASSLGTYEQFF; cdr3_nt: TGCGCCAGCAGCTTGGGGACCTATGAGCAGTTCTTC
j_call: TRBJ1-1; v_call: TRBV5-1; clone_size: NA; d_call: TRBD1; cdr3_aa: CASSSSGGRSTEAFF; cdr3_nt: TGCGCCAGCAGCTCCTCAGGGGGCAGGAGCACTGAAGCTTTCTTT
j_call: TRBJ2-5; v_call: TRBV3-1; clone_size: medium-sized; d_call: TRBD2; cdr3_aa: CASSQVGGMETQYF; cdr3_nt: TGTGCCAGCAGCCAAGTCGGGGGGATGGAGACCCAGTACTTC
j_call: TRBJ1-2; v_call: TRBV29-1; clone_size: medium-sized; d_call: NA; cdr3_aa: CSVGEGNYGYTF; cdr3_nt: TGCAGCGTTGGAGAGGGGAACTATGGCTACACCTTC
j_call: TRBJ1-5; v_call: TRBV28; clone_size: medium-sized; d_call: NA; cdr3_aa: CASSLGGGNQPQHF; cdr3_nt: TGTGCCAGCAGTTTAGGTGGGGGCAATCAGCCCCAGCATTTT
j_call: TRBJ2-5; v_call: TRBV27; clone_size: medium-sized; d_call: TRBD2; cdr3_aa: CASSPRMLAGGIQETQYF; cdr3_nt: TGTGCCAGCAGTCCCCGGATGCTAGCGGGAGGAATACAAGAGACCCAGTACTTC
j_call: TRBJ2-2; v_call: TRBV7-9; clone_size: few; d_call: TRBD2; cdr3_aa: CASSQFAGGPSRELFF; cdr3_nt: TGTGCCAGCAGCCAGTTTGCGGGAGGGCCGAGTAGGGAGCTGTTTTTT
j_call: TRBJ2-7; v_call: TRBV7-9; clone_size: medium-sized; d_call: TRBD1; cdr3_aa: CASSHGTAYEQYF; cdr3_nt: TGTGCCAGCAGCCACGGGACAGCCTACGAGCAGTACTTC
j_call: TRBJ2-1; v_call: TRBV3-1; clone_size: medium-sized; d_call: TRBD2; cdr3_aa: CASTHSGKGSYNEQFF; cdr3_nt: TGTGCCAGCACCCATAGCGGGAAGGGGTCCTACAATGAGCAGTTCTTC
j_call: TRBJ1-1; v_call: TRBV10-3; clone_size: many; d_call: TRBD1; cdr3_aa: CAISERDRGKAFF; cdr3_nt: TGTGCCATCAGCGAGAGGGACAGGGGGAAGGCTTTCTTT
j_call: TRBJ1-6; v_call: TRBV6-4; clone_size: NA; d_call: NA; cdr3_aa: CASSLRDQNSPLHF; cdr3_nt: TGTGCCAGCAGCCTCCGGGACCAGAATTCACCCCTCCACTTT
j_call: TRBJ1-1; v_call: TRBV6-1; clone_size: many; d_call: NA; cdr3_aa: CASSRETRPWTEAFF; cdr3_nt: TGTGCCAGCAGTCGAGAGACCCGGCCTTGGACTGAAGCTTTCTTT
j_call: TRBJ2-1; v_call: TRBV24-1; clone_size: many; d_call: NA; cdr3_aa: CATSDLGDDNEQFF; cdr3_nt: TGTGCCACCAGTGATTTGGGTGACGACAATGAGCAGTTCTTC
j_call: TRBJ2-3; v_call: TRBV6-1; clone_size: many; d_call: NA; cdr3_aa: CASSELYQGIDTQYF; cdr3_nt: TGTGCCAGCAGTGAACTATACCAGGGTATTGATACGCAGTATTTT
j_call: TRBJ2-3; v_call: TRBV6-2/TRBV6-3; clone_size: NA; d_call: TRBD2; cdr3_aa: CASSYSGLAGLDTQYF; cdr3_nt: TGTGCCAGCAGTTACTCGGGACTAGCGGGACTGGATACGCAGTATTTT
j_call: TRBJ2-2; v_call: TRBV5-1; clone_size: NA; d_call: TRBD1; cdr3_aa: CASSSQGATGELFF; cdr3_nt: TGCGCCAGCAGCTCACAGGGGGCGACCGGGGAGCTGTTTTTT
j_call: TRBJ2-3; v_call: TRBV5-1; clone_size: medium-sized; d_call: TRBD2; cdr3_aa: CASSFQTRSGGADTQYF; cdr3_nt: TGCGCCAGCAGCTTTCAAACTCGGAGCGGGGGGGCAGATACGCAGTATTTT
j_call: TRBJ2-7; v_call: TRBV7-2; clone_size: medium-sized; d_call: TRBD2; cdr3_aa: CASSLAASGSYEQYF; cdr3_nt: TGTGCCAGCAGCTTAGCCGCTAGCGGATCCTACGAGCAGTACTTC
j_call: TRBJ2-7; v_call: TRBV28; clone_size: medium-sized; d_call: TRBD1; cdr3_aa: CASSFGAGGLYEQYF; cdr3_nt: TGTGCCAGCAGCTTCGGGGCAGGGGGTCTCTACGAGCAGTACTTC
j_call: TRBJ2-1; v_call: TRBV18; clone_size: medium-sized; d_call: NA; cdr3_aa: CASSPPLRTLSYNEQFF; cdr3_nt: TGTGCCAGCTCACCACCGTTGCGTACCCTCTCCTACAATGAGCAGTTCTTC
j_call: TRBJ2-2; v_call: TRBV18; clone_size: many; d_call: NA; cdr3_aa: CASSPPTGELFF; cdr3_nt: TGTGCCAGCTCACCCCCAACCGGGGAGCTGTTTTTT
j_call: TRBJ1-6; v_call: TRBV20-1; clone_size: many; d_call: NA; cdr3_aa: CSAREGAVASPLHF; cdr3_nt: TGCAGTGCTAGAGAAGGGGCAGTCGCTTCACCCCTCCACTTT
j_call: TRBJ1-5; v_call: TRBV28; clone_size: medium-sized; d_call: TRBD1; cdr3_aa: CASSQTGNSNQPQHF; cdr3_nt: TGTGCCAGCAGCCAGACAGGGAATAGCAATCAGCCCCAGCATTTT
j_call: TRBJ1-1; v_call: TRBV7-2; clone_size: medium-sized; d_call: NA; cdr3_aa: CASSRGTNTEAFF; cdr3_nt: TGTGCCAGCAGCCGAGGGACGAACACTGAAGCTTTCTTT
j_call: TRBJ1-2; v_call: TRBV6-6; clone_size: medium-sized; d_call: TRBD1; cdr3_aa: CASRSGGYGYTF; cdr3_nt: TGTGCCAGCAGGTCAGGGGGGTATGGCTACACCTTC
j_call: TRBJ2-1; v_call: TRBV4-1; clone_size: many; d_call: NA; cdr3_aa: CASSQERGGLYNEQFF; cdr3_nt: TGCGCCAGCAGCCAAGAGCGCGGGGGCCTCTACAATGAGCAGTTCTTC
j_call: TRBJ2-7; v_call: TRBV6-6; clone_size: medium-sized; d_call: NA; cdr3_aa: CASSYVARDEQYF; cdr3_nt: TGTGCCAGCAGTTACGTAGCGCGAGACGAGCAGTACTTC
j_call: TRBJ2-3; v_call: TRBV7-2; clone_size: many; d_call: NA; cdr3_aa: CASSTYTDTQYF; cdr3_nt: TGTGCCAGCAGCACCTACACAGATACGCAGTATTTT
j_call: TRBJ2-2; v_call: TRBV7-2; clone_size: medium-sized; d_call: NA; cdr3_aa: CASSLQGGGTGELFF; cdr3_nt: TGTGCCAGCAGCTTGCAGGGGGGAGGCACCGGGGAGCTGTTTTTT
j_call: TRBJ2-7; v_call: TRBV6-5; clone_size: medium-sized; d_call: NA; cdr3_aa: CASSYLGGSSYEQYF; cdr3_nt: TGTGCCAGCAGTTACTTAGGGGGGAGCTCCTACGAGCAGTACTTC
j_call: TRBJ2-3; v_call: TRBV9; clone_size: medium-sized; d_call: TRBD2; cdr3_aa: CASSPRREGTDTQYF; cdr3_nt: TGTGCCAGCAGCCCCCGGCGGGAGGGCACAGATACGCAGTATTTT
j_call: TRBJ2-7; v_call: TRBV6-1; clone_size: medium-sized; d_call: TRBD1; cdr3_aa: CASRSTGTGVHEQYF; cdr3_nt: TGTGCCAGCAGGTCAACCGGGACAGGGGTCCACGAGCAGTACTTC
j_call: TRBJ2-1; v_call: TRBV28; clone_size: medium-sized; d_call: NA; cdr3_aa: CASSSRHSRIDEQFF; cdr3_nt: TGTGCCAGCAGTTCCCGCCACTCAAGGATCGATGAGCAGTTCTTC
j_call: TRBJ1-2; v_call: TRBV7-2; clone_size: medium-sized; d_call: NA; cdr3_aa: CASSPQDGVEGYTF; cdr3_nt: TGTGCCAGCAGCCCCCAGGACGGAGTGGAAGGCTACACCTTC
j_call: TRBJ2-1; v_call: TRBV18; clone_size: medium-sized; d_call: TRBD2; cdr3_aa: CASSPAGTSAYNEQFF; cdr3_nt: TGTGCCAGCTCACCAGCCGGGACTAGCGCCTACAATGAGCAGTTCTTC
j_call: TRBJ2-1; v_call: TRBV6-5; clone_size: NA; d_call: TRBD2; cdr3_aa: CASSQLAGGGEQFF; cdr3_nt: TGTGCCAGCAGTCAACTAGCGGGAGGAGGTGAGCAGTTCTTC
j_call: TRBJ2-1; v_call: TRBV5-5; clone_size: medium-sized; d_call: TRBD2; cdr3_aa: CASSPGTSGRIHNEQFF; cdr3_nt: TGTGCCAGCAGCCCAGGGACTAGCGGGAGGATCCACAATGAGCAGTTCTTC
j_call: TRBJ2-4; v_call: TRBV20-1; clone_size: few; d_call: NA; cdr3_aa: CSARAGGVKNIQYF; cdr3_nt: TGCAGTGCTAGAGCAGGGGGGGTTAAAAACATTCAGTACTTC
j_call: TRBJ2-1; v_call: TRBV4-2; clone_size: medium-sized; d_call: TRBD2; cdr3_aa: CASSSGEGSYNEQFF; cdr3_nt: TGTGCCAGCAGCTCCGGGGAGGGATCCTACAATGAGCAGTTCTTC
j_call: TRBJ1-1; v_call: TRBV29-1; clone_size: NA; d_call: NA; cdr3_aa: CSVMGPQAFF; cdr3_nt: TGCAGCGTCATGGGCCCCCAAGCTTTCTTT
j_call: TRBJ1-2; v_call: TRBV20-1; clone_size: medium-sized; d_call: TRBD1; cdr3_aa: CSASTGDGYTF; cdr3_nt: TGCAGTGCTAGTACAGGGGACGGCTACACCTTC
j_call: TRBJ2-1; v_call: TRBV20-1; clone_size: NA; d_call: TRBD2; cdr3_aa: CSASPGLAGYEQFF; cdr3_nt: TGCAGTGCTAGTCCGGGACTAGCGGGATATGAGCAGTTCTTC
j_call: TRBJ2-1; v_call: TRBV27; clone_size: many; d_call: TRBD2; cdr3_aa: CASSQLSGTLTTQFF; cdr3_nt: TGTGCCAGCAGTCAACTTAGCGGGACCTTAACCACGCAGTTCTTC
j_call: TRBJ2-7; v_call: TRBV5-1; clone_size: medium-sized; d_call: NA; cdr3_aa: CASSLGTGRDEQYF; cdr3_nt: TGCGCCAGCAGCCTAGGGACCGGCAGGGACGAGCAGTACTTC
j_call: TRBJ1-2; v_call: TRBV5-4; clone_size: medium-sized; d_call: NA; cdr3_aa: CASSLAGAFRGDGYTF; cdr3_nt: TGTGCCAGCAGCCTGGCGGGGGCCTTTCGGGGCGATGGCTACACCTTC
j_call: TRBJ2-3; v_call: TRBV5-5; clone_size: medium-sized; d_call: TRBD2; cdr3_aa: CASSLPAGFADTQYF; cdr3_nt: TGTGCCAGCAGCTTGCCAGCGGGGTTCGCAGATACGCAGTATTTT
j_call: TRBJ1-2; v_call: TRBV3-1; clone_size: few; d_call: NA; cdr3_aa: CASSQERGGSYTF; cdr3_nt: TGTGCCAGCAGCCAAGAGCGCGGGGGCAGCTACACCTTC
j_call: TRBJ1-1; v_call: TRBV12-3/TRBV12-4; clone_size: medium-sized; d_call: NA; cdr3_aa: CASSLRPGGGTEAFF; cdr3_nt: TGTGCCAGCAGTTTAAGGCCCGGGGGGGGAACTGAAGCTTTCTTT
j_call: TRBJ2-5; v_call: TRBV4-1; clone_size: medium-sized; d_call: NA; cdr3_aa: CASSHMGAGRETQYF; cdr3_nt: TGCGCCAGCAGCCACATGGGGGCGGGGCGAGAGACCCAGTACTTC
j_call: TRBJ2-7; v_call: TRBV20-1; clone_size: medium-sized; d_call: NA; cdr3_aa: CSAPKGTSYEQYF; cdr3_nt: TGCAGTGCTCCGAAGGGGACGTCCTACGAGCAGTACTTC
j_call: TRBJ1-6; v_call: TRBV18; clone_size: NA; d_call: TRBD1; cdr3_aa: CASSPQGANSPLHF; cdr3_nt: TGTGCCAGCTCACCTCAGGGGGCTAATTCACCCCTCCACTTT
j_call: TRBJ2-7; v_call: TRBV7-9; clone_size: few; d_call: TRBD2; cdr3_aa: CASSFATSVPWEQYF; cdr3_nt: TGTGCCAGCAGCTTTGCGACTAGCGTCCCCTGGGAGCAGTACTTC